A selection of T cell receptor beta chains follows, all from one sample in a study of T-cell reconstitution after alpha-beta-depleted transplantation in children. One entry per CDR3 protein results from TCRdb running MiXCR on the PCR reads. The data contain roughly 500,000 distinct CDR3 sequences, about 16% of them seen just once; the ten biggest clones take up over 3%. This sample comprised PBMCs from the stem cell graft donor, obtained from the stem cell graft. Every receptor here comes from a human donor who donated a stem cell graft to a child with acute lymphoblastic leukemia. Each CDR3 is given with its conserved first and last residue. Each record gives: clone size, V gene, D gene, J gene, CDR3 protein, CDR3 DNA. D genes are given only for firm matches. The size of a clone is reported for some rows only, either as once, few or many, or as a class for expanded clones.

abundance: few
v_gene: TRBV13
d_gene: TRBD1
j_gene: TRBJ1-2
CDR3aa: CASSGARGPGYTF
CDR3nt: TGTGCCAGCAGCGGAGCCAGGGGGCCTGGCTACACCTTC

abundance: few
v_gene: TRBV27
d_gene: TRBD2
j_gene: TRBJ2-2
CDR3aa: CASSRTSGTPFGELFF
CDR3nt: TGTGCCAGCAGTCGTACTAGCGGGACCCCCTTCGGGGAGCTGTTTTTT

abundance: few
v_gene: TRBV3-1
d_gene: TRBD2
j_gene: TRBJ2-1
CDR3aa: CASSRSGRRVNEQFF
CDR3nt: TGTGCCAGCAGCCGCAGCGGGAGAAGGGTTAATGAGCAGTTCTTC

abundance: .
v_gene: TRBV15
d_gene: .
j_gene: TRBJ1-1
CDR3aa: CATRAGGLNTEAFF
CDR3nt: TGTGCCACCAGGGCGGGCGGCTTGAACACTGAAGCTTTCTTT

abundance: .
v_gene: TRBV4-1
d_gene: TRBD2
j_gene: TRBJ2-7
CDR3aa: CASSQAASGFYEQYF
CDR3nt: TGCGCCAGCAGCCAAGCGGCTAGCGGGTTCTACGAGCAGTACTTC

abundance: few
v_gene: TRBV7-9
d_gene: .
j_gene: TRBJ2-1
CDR3aa: CASSLEVVREPRNEQFF
CDR3nt: TGTGCCAGCAGCTTAGAGGTAGTTCGGGAGCCTCGAAATGAGCAGTTCTTC

abundance: .
v_gene: TRBV5-1
d_gene: .
j_gene: TRBJ1-6
CDR3aa: CASSFGGAGSPLHF
CDR3nt: TGCGCCAGCAGCTTCGGGGGCGCGGGTTCACCCCTCCACTTT

abundance: few
v_gene: TRBV4-2
d_gene: .
j_gene: TRBJ2-4
CDR3aa: CASSQDGGQGGNIQYF
CDR3nt: TGTGCCAGCAGCCAAGACGGGGGCCAGGGGGGAAACATTCAGTACTTC

abundance: few
v_gene: TRBV6-5
d_gene: .
j_gene: TRBJ1-4
CDR3aa: CASSWTWGTTGTNEKLFF
CDR3nt: TGTGCCAGCAGTTGGACCTGGGGGACGACTGGAACTAATGAAAAACTGTTTTTT

abundance: .
v_gene: TRBV7-2
d_gene: TRBD2
j_gene: TRBJ2-1
CDR3aa: CASSLGGLAGGPGEQFF
CDR3nt: TGTGCCAGCAGCTTAGGGGGACTAGCGGGAGGGCCAGGGGAGCAGTTCTTC

abundance: .
v_gene: TRBV5-4
d_gene: .
j_gene: TRBJ2-7
CDR3aa: CASSADWWGSYEQYF
CDR3nt: TGTGCCAGCAGCGCGGATTGGTGGGGGTCCTACGAGCAGTACTTC

abundance: .
v_gene: TRBV20-1
d_gene: .
j_gene: TRBJ1-1
CDR3aa: CSARVPGWELNTEAFF
CDR3nt: TGCAGTGCTAGGGTCCCGGGATGGGAATTGAACACTGAAGCTTTCTTT

abundance: many
v_gene: TRBV24-1
d_gene: .
j_gene: TRBJ2-2
CDR3aa: CAAGETNTGELFF
CDR3nt: TGTGCGGCCGGGGAGACGAACACCGGGGAGCTGTTTTTT

abundance: .
v_gene: TRBV25-1
d_gene: .
j_gene: TRBJ2-2
CDR3aa: CASSEYNGGYDTGELFF
CDR3nt: TGTGCCAGCAGTGAATATAACGGGGGCTATGACACCGGGGAGCTGTTTTTT

abundance: few
v_gene: TRBV7-2
d_gene: .
j_gene: TRBJ2-7
CDR3aa: CASSLGVGMASYEQYF
CDR3nt: TGTGCCAGCAGCTTAGGCGTCGGGATGGCGTCCTACGAGCAGTACTTC

abundance: few
v_gene: TRBV2
d_gene: .
j_gene: TRBJ1-1
CDR3aa: CAISRQPNTEAFF
CDR3nt: TGTGCCATTTCGCGACAACCAAACACTGAAGCTTTCTTT

abundance: .
v_gene: TRBV20-1
d_gene: .
j_gene: TRBJ2-3
CDR3aa: CSARTQGRTDTQYF
CDR3nt: TGCAGTGCTAGGACACAGGGCCGCACAGATACGCAGTATTTT

abundance: .
v_gene: TRBV29-1
d_gene: .
j_gene: TRBJ1-1
CDR3aa: CSVEKGSGTKNTEAFF
CDR3nt: TGCAGCGTTGAAAAGGGCTCCGGGACAAAGAACACTGAAGCTTTCTTT

abundance: .
v_gene: TRBV4-1
d_gene: .
j_gene: TRBJ2-3
CDR3aa: CASSQGPYTGDTQYF
CDR3nt: TGCGCCAGCAGCCAAGGGCCATATACTGGAGATACGCAGTATTTT

abundance: .
v_gene: TRBV12-3/TRBV12-4
d_gene: .
j_gene: TRBJ1-2
CDR3aa: CVSSLNLLGLPNGYTF
CDR3nt: TGTGTCAGCAGTTTAAATCTCCTGGGGCTGCCCAATGGCTACACCTTC

abundance: many
v_gene: TRBV5-1
d_gene: .
j_gene: TRBJ1-5
CDR3aa: CASSPGGGQPQHF
CDR3nt: TGCGCCAGCAGCCCCGGGGGGGGTCAGCCCCAGCATTTT

abundance: .
v_gene: TRBV18
d_gene: .
j_gene: TRBJ2-1
CDR3aa: CASSGQYGNEQFF
CDR3nt: TGTGCCAGCTCAGGACAGTATGGCAATGAGCAGTTCTTC

abundance: few
v_gene: TRBV5-1
d_gene: TRBD2
j_gene: TRBJ2-7
CDR3aa: CASSLRLAGEPYEQYF
CDR3nt: TGCGCCAGCAGCTTGAGGCTGGCGGGAGAGCCCTACGAGCAGTACTTC

abundance: .
v_gene: TRBV12-3/TRBV12-4
d_gene: .
j_gene: TRBJ2-3
CDR3aa: CASRDPRRGTDTQYF
CDR3nt: TGTGCCAGCCGAGACCCACGCAGAGGCACAGATACGCAGTATTTT

abundance: .
v_gene: TRBV18
d_gene: .
j_gene: TRBJ2-1
CDR3aa: CASSPTPIFNEQFF
CDR3nt: TGTGCCAGCTCTCCGACTCCCATCTTCAATGAGCAGTTCTTC

abundance: .
v_gene: TRBV27
d_gene: .
j_gene: TRBJ2-5
CDR3aa: CASSRIDIQETQYF
CDR3nt: TGTGCCAGCAGTCGCATCGATATACAAGAGACCCAGTACTTC

abundance: .
v_gene: TRBV5-1
d_gene: TRBD2
j_gene: TRBJ2-5
CDR3aa: CASSLVAGGPGKTQYF
CDR3nt: TGCGCCAGCAGCTTGGTAGCGGGAGGGCCAGGAAAGACCCAGTACTTC

abundance: .
v_gene: TRBV20-1
d_gene: .
j_gene: TRBJ1-1
CDR3aa: CSAPVIGTEAFF
CDR3nt: TGCAGTGCTCCCGTGATTGGCACTGAAGCTTTCTTT

abundance: .
v_gene: TRBV6-1
d_gene: .
j_gene: TRBJ1-2
CDR3aa: CAGWGGAGYGYTF
CDR3nt: TGTGCCGGCTGGGGCGGGGCAGGGTATGGCTACACCTTC

abundance: .
v_gene: TRBV9
d_gene: .
j_gene: TRBJ2-7
CDR3aa: CASSAGHRSYEQYF
CDR3nt: TGTGCCAGCAGCGCGGGACATCGATCCTACGAGCAGTACTTC

abundance: .
v_gene: TRBV5-4
d_gene: .
j_gene: TRBJ2-2
CDR3aa: CASTDSSSSMAGELFF
CDR3nt: TGTGCCAGCACCGACTCTAGTAGTTCTATGGCCGGGGAGCTGTTTTTT

abundance: .
v_gene: TRBV29-1
d_gene: .
j_gene: TRBJ2-7
CDR3aa: CSTGQIVNYEQYF
CDR3nt: TGCAGCACAGGACAGATAGTCAACTACGAGCAGTACTTC

abundance: .
v_gene: TRBV10-2
d_gene: .
j_gene: TRBJ2-1
CDR3aa: CASSGPFAGSYNEQFF
CDR3nt: TGCGCCAGCAGCGGCCCCTTTGCGGGCTCCTACAATGAGCAGTTCTTC

abundance: many
v_gene: TRBV5-5
d_gene: .
j_gene: TRBJ2-2
CDR3aa: CASRVRGGNTGELFF
CDR3nt: TGTGCCAGCAGGGTTCGAGGTGGGAACACCGGGGAGCTGTTTTTT

abundance: .
v_gene: TRBV5-1
d_gene: TRBD1
j_gene: TRBJ1-4
CDR3aa: CASSLKRTGGEKLFF
CDR3nt: TGCGCCAGCAGCCTCAAAAGGACAGGGGGAGAAAAACTGTTTTTT

abundance: .
v_gene: TRBV29-1
d_gene: .
j_gene: TRBJ1-2
CDR3aa: CSVESLQRGINYGYTF
CDR3nt: TGCAGCGTTGAATCCCTCCAACGGGGGATTAACTATGGCTACACCTTC

abundance: .
v_gene: TRBV18
d_gene: .
j_gene: TRBJ2-3
CDR3aa: CASSPGSLSTDTQYF
CDR3nt: TGTGCCAGCTCGCCCGGATCTTTATCCACAGATACGCAGTATTTT

abundance: few
v_gene: TRBV20-1
d_gene: .
j_gene: TRBJ1-2
CDR3aa: CSASSPSGPGFGYTF
CDR3nt: TGCAGTGCTAGTTCACCCTCGGGCCCCGGTTTTGGCTACACCTTC

abundance: many
v_gene: TRBV18
d_gene: .
j_gene: TRBJ2-3
CDR3aa: CASSPLRTDTQYF
CDR3nt: TGTGCCAGCAGCCCACTACGCACAGATACGCAGTATTTT

abundance: .
v_gene: TRBV6-1
d_gene: .
j_gene: TRBJ1-1
CDR3aa: CASSPRKGEGTEAFF
CDR3nt: TGTGCCAGCAGTCCACGGAAGGGGGAGGGCACTGAAGCTTTCTTT

abundance: few
v_gene: TRBV18
d_gene: TRBD1
j_gene: TRBJ1-1
CDR3aa: CASSPTTGGKSAEAFF
CDR3nt: TGTGCCAGCTCACCCACGACAGGGGGAAAAAGCGCTGAAGCTTTCTTT

abundance: many
v_gene: TRBV5-1
d_gene: .
j_gene: TRBJ2-7
CDR3aa: CASSNRLDEQYF
CDR3nt: TGCGCCAGCAGCAACAGACTAGACGAGCAGTACTTC

abundance: few
v_gene: TRBV4-1
d_gene: .
j_gene: TRBJ1-1
CDR3aa: CASSPKGSTEAFF
CDR3nt: TGCGCCAGCAGCCCGAAGGGGAGCACTGAAGCTTTCTTT

abundance: .
v_gene: TRBV6-4
d_gene: .
j_gene: TRBJ1-5
CDR3aa: CASSDRTDDQPQHF
CDR3nt: TGTGCCAGCAGCGACCGGACAGACGATCAGCCCCAGCATTTT

abundance: .
v_gene: TRBV6-1
d_gene: TRBD1
j_gene: TRBJ1-2
CDR3aa: CASRETGGASYGYTF
CDR3nt: TGTGCCAGCAGGGAAACAGGGGGCGCGAGCTATGGCTACACCTTC

abundance: .
v_gene: TRBV12-3/TRBV12-4
d_gene: TRBD2
j_gene: TRBJ2-7
CDR3aa: CASSPQTSGRSYEQYF
CDR3nt: TGTGCCAGCAGCCCGCAAACTAGCGGGCGCTCCTACGAGCAGTACTTC

abundance: .
v_gene: TRBV20-1
d_gene: .
j_gene: TRBJ2-5
CDR3aa: CSARDRFPGVSETQYF
CDR3nt: TGCAGTGCTAGAGATCGGTTCCCAGGAGTGTCGGAGACCCAGTACTTC

abundance: few
v_gene: TRBV5-1
d_gene: TRBD2
j_gene: TRBJ2-7
CDR3aa: CASSLLSGRGEQYF
CDR3nt: TGCGCCAGCAGCTTGTTAAGCGGGAGGGGCGAGCAGTACTTC

abundance: many
v_gene: TRBV5-1
d_gene: TRBD2
j_gene: TRBJ2-7
CDR3aa: CASSLAGSSGYYEQYF
CDR3nt: TGCGCCAGCAGCTTGGCTGGATCTAGCGGGTACTACGAGCAGTACTTC

abundance: .
v_gene: TRBV12-3/TRBV12-4
d_gene: .
j_gene: TRBJ2-2
CDR3aa: CASRLWGQRPGELFF
CDR3nt: TGTGCCAGTAGACTATGGGGGCAAAGACCCGGGGAGCTGTTTTTT

abundance: few
v_gene: TRBV10-1
d_gene: .
j_gene: TRBJ2-5
CDR3aa: CASSDDGVETQYF
CDR3nt: TGCGCCAGCAGTGACGACGGAGTGGAGACCCAGTACTTC